The T cell receptor (beta chain) under discussion was sequenced for a study of response to subunit inactivated influenza vaccine. Points from the study as a whole: With each seasonal influenza vaccination, the authors suggested, few new T cells are recruited.

The trim removed 7 bases at V and 3 bases at J, leaving 2 bases unmatched. This CDR3 has 11 amino acids. The germline V gene has CDR1 SQVTM and CDR2 ANQGSEA. TCRdb redid the calling of the RT-PCR reads with MiXCR, one entry per CDR3 protein. The profile shows 650,000 to 700,000 distinct CDR3 sequences, around 14% of them singletons. With respect to this clonotype: Antigen specificity is unknown.

Material: PBMCs from blood, obtained less than 13 days after vaccination. The clonotype comes from a man in his forties or fifties who received an inactivated influenza vaccine. The chain employs TRBV29-1 and TRBJ1-1; 7 bases agree with TRBD1. The CDR3 reads CSGQGDTEAFF. The DNA of the CDR3 is TGCAGCGGGCAGGGGGACACTGAAGCTTTCTTT.